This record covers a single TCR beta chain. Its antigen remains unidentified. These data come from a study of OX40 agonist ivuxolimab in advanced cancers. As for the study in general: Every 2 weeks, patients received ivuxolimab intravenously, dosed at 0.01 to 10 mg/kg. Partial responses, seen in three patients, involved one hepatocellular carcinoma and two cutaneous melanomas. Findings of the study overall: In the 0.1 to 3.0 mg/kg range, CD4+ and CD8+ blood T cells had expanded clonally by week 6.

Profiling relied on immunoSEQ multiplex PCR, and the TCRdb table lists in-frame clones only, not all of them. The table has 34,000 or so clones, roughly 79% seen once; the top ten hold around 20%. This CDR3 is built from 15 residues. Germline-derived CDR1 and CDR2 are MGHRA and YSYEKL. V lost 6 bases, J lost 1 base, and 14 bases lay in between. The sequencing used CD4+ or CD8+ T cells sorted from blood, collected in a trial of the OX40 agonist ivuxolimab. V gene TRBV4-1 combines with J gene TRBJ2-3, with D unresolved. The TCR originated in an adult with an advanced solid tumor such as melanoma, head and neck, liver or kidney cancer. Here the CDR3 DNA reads TGCGCCAGCAGGACCCGGGTTAACCGCACAGATACGCAGTATTTT. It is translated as CASRTRVNRTDTQYF.